These 24 T cell receptor beta chains share one sample of origin, sequenced in a study of T cells in Graves' hyperthyroidism and ophthalmopathy. Researchers took RNA transcripts and amplified the TCR beta CDR3 regions from them. HTBI primers were used for first-round RT-PCR of the TCR CDR3. TCRdb re-derived calls from the multiplex PCR reads in MiXCR, one entry per CDR3 protein. The sample comprises 350,000 or so distinct CDR3 sequences, around 18% of which are singletons, and around a sixth rests with the top ten. The sample taken for sequencing was blood. The receptors stem from a woman aged 40 to 50 with Graves' ophthalmopathy.

This clonotype was counted ten times or more. The chain links TRBV6-1 to TRBJ1-3, with D tentatively TRBD1 (6 bases). V lost 6 bases and J lost 0, with 9 bases in between. The CDR3 loop spans 14 amino acids. From germline, CDR1 is MNHNS and CDR2 SASEGT. In DNA, the CDR3 is TGTGCCAGCAGGAAACAGGGCTCTGGAAACACCATATATTTT. Translating gives CASRKQGSGNTIYF.

This clonotype was detected only a few times. CDR3 amino acids: CASSEAASSYEQYF. CDR3 nucleotide sequence: TGTGCCAGCAGCGAGGCGGCGAGCTCCTACGAGCAGTACTTC. This sequence joins TRBV11-1 and TRBJ2-7; no firm D call. The CDR3 loop spans 14 amino acids. Germline V CDR1 and CDR2: SGHAT, FQDESV (reference sequence). The ends were cut back, 5 bases at V and 0 bases at J, with 11 bases in the middle. The entire variable domain, with the rest obtained from reference TRBV11-1 and TRBJ2-7, is as follows: EAEVAQSPRYKITEKSQAVAFWCDPISGHATLYWYRQILGQGPELLVQFQDESVVDDSQLPKDRFSAERLKGVDSTLKIQPAELGDSAMYLCASSEAASSYEQYFGPGTRLTVT.

In its sample, this clonotype was seen many times. J is TRBJ2-5 and V is TRBV6-5; possibly TRBD1 or TRBD2 for D (5 bases each). CDR3 length: 15 residues. From germline, CDR1 is MNHEY and CDR2 SVGAGI. V lost 2 bases to trimming and J lost 5 bases, with 15 bases between them. Here the CDR3 DNA reads TGTGCCAGCAGTTACCCCACCGGGGCCGGGGAGACCCAGTACTTC. It yields the protein CASSYPTGAGETQYF.

This clonotype was counted only a few times. One junction end does not reproduce the germline sequence, and a read error may be involved. This sequence joins TRBV4-1 and TRBJ1-3; D is ambiguous. The CDR3 loop spans 17 amino acids. Germline-derived CDR1 and CDR2 are MGHRA and YSYEKL. CDR3 residues: CASSQDRGSLSGNTIHF. The CDR3, as DNA: TGCGCCAGCAGCCAAGATCGCGGCAGCCTCTCTGGAAACACCATACATTTT.

The table lists this clonotype with many counts. The chain recombines TRBV2 with TRBJ2-7; no definite D call. V was trimmed by 4 bases and J by 4 bases, leaving 11 bases between them. Germline-derived CDR1 and CDR2 are SNHLY and FYNNEI. CDR3 length equals 13 residues. The chain's CDR3 is CASSAVGFYEQYF. CDR3 nucleotide sequence: TGTGCCAGCAGTGCGGTGGGGTTTTACGAGCAGTACTTC.

In this sample, this clonotype turned up many times. The genes are TRBV30 and TRBJ1-2; D perhaps matches TRBD1 (6 bases). The V gene lost 4 bases and the J gene lost 4 bases, with 19 bases spanning the gap. Looked up from germline, CDR1 is GTSNPN and CDR2 is SVGIG (reference sequence). The length of the CDR3 is 15 residues. The CDR3 is CAWTSGRGPIYGYTF. CDR3 DNA sequence: TGTGCCTGGACCTCAGGACGGGGGCCGATCTATGGCTACACCTTC.

This clonotype was counted at least ten times. The chain couples TRBV4-3 to TRBJ2-5; D remains ambiguous. V lost 0 bases, J lost 5 bases, and 16 bases lay in between. Germline V gene sequence: CDR1 LGHNA, CDR2 YSLEER. This CDR3 comprises 16 residues. CDR3 amino acids: CASSQEPRGLRETQYF. DNA of the CDR3: TGCGCCAGCAGCCAAGAACCGAGAGGCCTCCGGGAGACCCAGTACTTC.

The sample holds many counts of this clonotype. The chain employs TRBV15 and TRBJ2-5; D possibly corresponds to TRBD1 (6 bases). The CDR3 is 18 residues long. Germline V gene data show CDR1 as LNHNV and CDR2 as YYDKDF (reference sequence). Trimming removed 0 bases at V and 5 bases at J, with 22 bases between. CDR3 bases: TGTGCCACCAGCAGAGATCGAGTCGAACAAACAGGGCGGGAGACCCAGTACTTC. Protein product: CATSRDRVEQTGRETQYF.

This clonotype showed up many times. The chain combines TRBV27 with TRBJ2-5; 11 bases line up with TRBD2. The CDR3 loop spans 16 amino acids. Germline trimming cut 6 bases from V and 2 bases from J; bases unmatched to any gene: 8. The germline CDR1 and CDR2 sequences are MNHEY and SMNVEV (reference sequence). The CDR3 is CASSLTSGELQETQYF. CDR3 nucleotide sequence: TGTGCCAGCAGCCTGACTAGCGGGGAGCTACAAGAGACCCAGTACTTC.

Many counts were recorded for this clonotype. This chain joins TRBV12-3 or TRBV12-4 and TRBJ1-5; D gene unclear. Trimming removed 1 base at V and 4 bases at J, with 11 bases between. This CDR3 has 15 residues. The CDR3, as DNA: TGTGCCAGCAGTTTAGGAATCGGAGGGAATCAGCCCCAGCATTTT. It translates to CASSLGIGGNQPQHF.

This clonotype came up many times. The chain is built from TRBV6-5 and TRBJ1-5; the D is unclear. Per the germline V gene, CDR1 is MNHEY and CDR2 is SVGAGI. The CDR3 contains 14 residues. Deletions cut 5 bases from V and 7 bases from J, with 15 bases between. CDR3 amino acids: CASSTIRVRQPQHF. In DNA, the CDR3 is TGTGCCAGCAGTACCATTAGGGTACGACAGCCCCAGCATTTT.

At least ten counts were recorded for this clonotype. The CDR3, as DNA: TGTGCCAGCAGTTACGGGACCTACACTGAAGCTTTCTTT. It translates to CASSYGTYTEAFF. The chain is built from TRBV6-5 and TRBJ1-1, with D perhaps TRBD1 (5 bases). This CDR3 is built from 13 residues. Trimming took off 2 bases at V and 3 bases at J, with 7 bases between the two ends. From germline, CDR1 is MNHEY and CDR2 SVGAGI.

V gene TRBV28 combines with J gene TRBJ1-2, with a tentative D call TRBD1 (5 bases). The CDR3 is 11 amino acids. Trimming shortened V by 10 bases and J by 7 bases, and 13 bases separated the two germline ends. Per germline, CDR1 MDHEN and CDR2 SYDVKM. As DNA, the CDR3 is TGTGCCATCTCCAGGGATTCTGGCTACACCTTC. Translation: CAISRDSGYTF.

To note about this clonotype: One end of the junction varies from germline; a read error may be responsible. This chain uses TRBV6-1 with TRBJ1-1, with D possibly being TRBD1 (6 bases). Per the germline V gene, CDR1 is MNHNS and CDR2 is SASEGT. The CDR3 contains 17 residues. The CDR3 protein is CASRGPSAGDMNNEAFF. The CDR3 coding sequence is TGTGCCAGCAGGGGACCCTCGGCAGGGGACATGAACAATGAAGCTTTCTTT.

This clonotype has a count of ten or more. The chain uses TRBV18 and TRBJ1-1; the match to TRBD1 covers 8 bases. The germline V gene has CDR1 KGHSH and CDR2 LQKENI. J was trimmed by 7 bases and V by 5 bases; bases with no gene match: 6. CDR3 size: 13 residues. CDR3 protein: CASSSGQGLEAFF. Written as DNA, the CDR3 is TGTGCCAGCTCATCCGGACAGGGTCTTGAAGCTTTCTTT.

V and J are TRBV4-1 and TRBJ2-6, with unresolved D. Looked up from germline, CDR1 is MGHRA and CDR2 is YSYEKL. The germline V and J ends were trimmed by 0 bases and 0 bases, with 15 bases remaining between them. This CDR3 region has 19 residues. The CDR3 DNA follows: TGCGCCAGCAGCCAAGATAGAGGCAGCACCCTCTCTGGGGCCAACGTCCTGACTTTC. This sequence encodes CASSQDRGSTLSGANVLTF.

This clonotype was seen ten or more times. The rearrangement joins TRBV2 to TRBJ2-5; TRBD1 aligns across 10 bases. V lost 7 bases, J lost 4 bases, and 9 bases stayed unmatched. This CDR3 is built from 15 residues. The germline gives CDR1 SNHLY, CDR2 FYNNEI. CDR3 DNA sequence: TGTGCCAGCACCGATGGGACAGGGGTTCGAGAGACCCAGTACTTC. Residues: CASTDGTGVRETQYF.

This clonotype has a count of ten or more. The V call is TRBV28, the J call TRBJ1-5; D remains ambiguous. Germline lookup yields CDR1 MDHEN and CDR2 SYDVKM. The CDR3 extends over 15 amino acids. V lost 3 bases, J lost 1 base, and 10 bases lay in between. In DNA, the CDR3 is TGTGCCAGCAGTTTTCCGGGTGACAGCAATCAGCCCCAGCATTTT. Amino acids: CASSFPGDSNQPQHF.

This clonotype occurred many times. The chain carries TRBV5-4 and TRBJ2-5; 11 positions match TRBD2. Germline-derived CDR1 and CDR2 are SGHNT and YYREEE (reference sequence). The CDR3 is 15 amino acids. The J segment lost 5 bases and the V segment lost 1 base, leaving 4 bases of the junction unmatched. The CDR3 sequence is CASSLTSGSTETQYF. DNA of the CDR3: TGTGCCAGCAGCTTGACTAGCGGGAGTACGGAGACCCAGTACTTC.

This clonotype was recorded many times. The V gene is TRBV30, the J gene TRBJ1-2; unclear D gene. V dropped 2 bases and J dropped 2 bases, with 6 bases sitting between them. The V gene's germline CDR1 is GTSNPN and CDR2 SVGIG (reference sequence). This CDR3 contains 12 residues. The CDR3 bases are TGTGCCTGGAGTTTTTCAAACTATGGCTACACCTTC. Translated, it gives CAWSFSNYGYTF.

This clonotype was counted a few times. V usage is TRBV6-2 or TRBV6-3 and J usage is TRBJ2-7; 11 nucleotides align to TRBD2. The junction had 3 bases not matched to a gene; V was cut back by 2 bases and J by 6 bases. CDR3 length: 14 residues. Germline CDR1 is MNHEY and CDR2 is SVGEGT. The CDR3 region is CASSYGTSGSEQYF. The CDR3 DNA reads as TGTGCCAGCAGTTACGGGACTAGCGGAAGCGAGCAGTACTTC.

On this clonotype itself: A much larger clone sits a single nucleotide away, making a read error possible. This rearrangement joins TRBV7-8 to TRBJ1-1; 9 bases match TRBD1. The CDR3 length is 17 residues. From germline, CDR1 is SGHVS and CDR2 FQNEAQ. V shed 8 bases and J 4 bases; nucleotides not matched to a gene: 17. CDR3 protein: CASGWGARTGVLTEAFF. CDR3 bases: TGTGCCAGCGGTTGGGGAGCCCGGACAGGGGTCCTCACTGAAGCTTTCTTT.

Here the CDR3 DNA reads TGCAGTACTGGAGGGGCCGAAGAAGCTTTCTTT. Protein sequence: CSTGGAEEAFF. This chain links TRBV29-1 with TRBJ1-1, with a tentative D call TRBD1 (5 bases). Germline V gene data show CDR1 as SQVTM and CDR2 as ANQGSEA. The CDR3 totals 11 residues.

This clonotype was counted at least ten times. This chain links TRBV6-2 or TRBV6-3 with TRBJ2-7, with 7 positions matching TRBD1. Trimming at V came to 5 bases and at J to 3 bases, leaving 10 bases not matched to a gene. CDR1 is MNHEY, CDR2 SVGEGT, per germline. The CDR3 spans 15 residues. CDR3 protein: CASSNPKQGYYEQYF. The CDR3 DNA follows: TGTGCCAGCAGTAACCCCAAACAGGGGTACTACGAGCAGTACTTC.